The sequence of this T cell receptor (beta chain) was determined in a study of blood T cell repertoires in COVID-19. As for the study in general: Italy, Spain and the United States were the sources of the convalescent and acute COVID-19 samples. PBMCs, B-cell-depleted T cells, or T cells provided the cDNA or gDNA that made up the material.

In the original processing: By means of reference gene primer amplification, nucleated cell counts were estimated. Only in-frame clones appear in the TCRdb table, and some are missing; sequencing was by immunoSEQ multiplex PCR. Clonal size and the V and J genes are those of that table, whereas D and trimming came from the DNA. Of over 95,000 clones listed, approximately 84% are singletons. Germline V CDR1 and CDR2: MNHEY, SVGAGI. Trimming left V 7 bases short and J 7 bases short, with 14 bases between. This CDR3 has 13 residues. The sequencing input was peripheral blood. The chain combines TRBV6-5 with TRBJ2-1, with D tentatively TRBD1 (6 bases). The receptor was isolated from a woman in her thirties or forties with acute or convalescent COVID-19. The CDR3 DNA sequence: TGTGCCAGCAAGTACAGGGTTGGGAATGAGCAGTTCTTC. Residues: CASKYRVGNEQFF.